This TCR beta chain comes out of a study of CD8+ T cells in alopecia areata. The CDR3 totals 17 residues. Germline V gene lookup returns CDR1 SGHVS and CDR2 FQNEAQ. J lost 3 bases, V lost 3 bases, and 13 bases had no gene match. Study results and limitations: Sequencing of scalp tissue also captures the resident alphabeta T cells of normal skin.

Of note for this clone: The antigen is undetermined.

Extracted from the samples, RNA was reverse transcribed into cDNA to serve as the sequencing template. This table comes from immunoSEQ multiplex PCR, and its TCRdb copy is limited to in-frame clones, with some not included. This repertoire shows about 130,000 clones, approximately 48% found once; its top ten account for roughly a sixth. The J gene is TRBJ1-2, the V gene TRBV7-8, with 7 bases matching TRBD1. This TCR came from a human donor with alopecia areata. The sequencing here drew on CD8+ T cells sorted from blood, taken at week 0. Here the CDR3 reads CASSFVPRQGQDYGYTF. Written as DNA, the CDR3 is TGTGCCAGCAGCTTTGTGCCACGACAGGGTCAGGACTATGGCTACACCTTC.